The clone carrying this TCR beta chain has just a few counts. The antigen remains undetermined. These data come from a study of T-cell reconstitution after alpha-beta-depleted transplantation in children. Study observations and caveats: T-cell counts and diversity at one year post-transplant came mainly from newly produced T cells. Recipient T cells and thymic progenitors that survived were the source of the high TCRbeta diversity seen at day 60 in some patients.

The TCRbeta library was prepared with unique molecular identifiers. MiXCR, run by TCRdb on the PCR reads, gives a single entry per CDR3 protein. The sample records 200,000 to 250,000 distinct CDR3 sequences, approximately 24% being singletons. This CDR3 region has 12 residues. V lost 5 bases and J lost 7, with 8 bases in between. Germline values: CDR1 MDHEN, CDR2 SYDVKM. This chain joins TRBV28 and TRBJ2-2, with no clear D. This TCR was recovered from a female patient younger than 10 who had a stem cell transplant for congenital amegakaryocytic thrombocytopenia, so the T cells may come from the graft donor. The sample consisted of PBMCs, mostly from graft donor cells, taken 360 days after TCRalphabeta/CD19-depleted stem cell transplant. CDR3 DNA: TGTGCCAGCAGTGCAGCCGGCGGGGAGCTGTTTTTT. This sequence encodes CASSAAGGELFF.